A single sample gave rise to the 19 T cell receptor beta chains below, sequenced in a study of T-cell reconstitution after alpha-beta-depleted transplantation in children. Unique molecular identifiers were used to barcode this TCRbeta library. TCRdb reprocessed the PCR reads via MiXCR and lists one record per CDR3 protein. This sample has a few hundred thousand distinct CDR3 sequences, with about 9.4% found just once. Sequencing was performed on PBMCs from the stem cell graft donor, taken from the stem cell graft. These TCRs come from a human donor who donated a stem cell graft to a child with acute lymphoblastic leukemia.

The genes are TRBV6-2 or TRBV6-3 and TRBJ2-1; D might be TRBD2 (5 bases). V shed 11 bases and J shed 6 bases, with 26 bases lying between them. CDR1 is MNHEY, CDR2 SVGEGT, per germline. This CDR3 is 16 amino acids long. This CDR3 reads CAVSRRPSTISNEQFF. CDR3 nucleotide sequence: TGTGCCGTATCACGACGACCCTCGACTATTTCCAATGAGCAGTTCTTC.

A few counts support this clonotype. The chain couples TRBV6-2 or TRBV6-3 to TRBJ2-1; 9 bases align to TRBD1. V was pared by 6 bases and J by 6 bases, with 9 bases of the junction left unmatched. This CDR3 has 15 amino acids. The V gene's germline CDR1 is MNHEY and CDR2 SVGEGT. For the CDR3, the DNA is TGTGCCAGCAGCCGCCCGGGACAGGGTTCCAATGAGCAGTTCTTC. It specifies CASSRPGQGSNEQFF.

V and J are TRBV20-1 and TRBJ2-7; 9 bases agree with TRBD2. Trimming took 6 bases from V and 3 from J; bases not matched to a gene: 15. Germline lookup yields CDR1 DFQATT and CDR2 SNEGSKA (reference sequence). The CDR3 runs 16 residues. In nucleotides, the CDR3 is TGCAGTGCCCGTACGGACACCAGACTAGCGGTCTACGAGCAGTACTTC. Protein product: CSARTDTRLAVYEQYF.

This rearrangement joins TRBV18 to TRBJ2-1; D might be TRBD2 (5 bases). V gave up 0 bases and J gave up 1 base, with 16 bases separating them. Germline CDR1 reads KGHSH; CDR2 reads LQKENI. The CDR3 is 18 amino acids. The DNA for the CDR3 is TGTGCCAGCTCACCACCTACTTGGGAGAGTTTTTCCTACAATGAGCAGTTCTTC. It is translated as CASSPPTWESFSYNEQFF. Complete variable domain (other parts from reference TRBV18 and TRBJ2-1): NAGVMQNPRHLVRRRGQEARLRCSPMKGHSHVYWYRQLPEEGLKFMVYLQKENIIDESGMPKERFSAEFPKEGPSILRIQQVVRGDSAAYFCASSPPTWESFSYNEQFFGPGTRLTVL.

This clonotype was observed at least ten times. The chain is built from TRBV28 and TRBJ2-7; 8 bases map to TRBD1. Looked up from germline, CDR1 is MDHEN and CDR2 is SYDVKM. J gave up 0 bases and V 2 bases, and 3 bases lay outside the gene matches. The CDR3 length is 15 residues. CDR3 sequence: CASSLGRGLSYEQYF. The DNA for the CDR3 is TGTGCCAGCAGTTTAGGCAGGGGGCTCTCCTACGAGCAGTACTTC.

The CDR3 DNA is TGCAGTGCTACGTTCGTCGGGGACTACGCCTCCTACGAGCAGTACTTC. This codes for CSATFVGDYASYEQYF. J is TRBJ2-7 and V is TRBV20-1; TRBD2 matches 7 bases. V lost 4 bases and J lost 0; bases outside the gene matches: 12. The CDR3 loop spans 16 amino acids. Germline V CDR1 and CDR2: DFQATT, SNEGSKA (reference sequence).

This clonotype was observed a handful of times. The chain employs TRBV5-6 and TRBJ2-7; 8 bases are a match to TRBD2. The CDR3 has 16 amino acids. V shed 4 bases, J shed 3 bases, and the junction held 12 bases outside the gene matches. CDR1 is SGHDT and CDR2 is YYEEEE in the germline V gene. CDR3 nucleotides: TGTGCCAGCAGCCCGATCGGGCGGGAGGTCGGCTACGAGCAGTACTTC. Translation gives CASSPIGREVGYEQYF.

This clonotype showed up just a few times. The chain recombines TRBV27 with TRBJ2-7; 7 nucleotides line up with TRBD1. Trimming cost V 5 bases and J 0 bases; bases outside gene matches: 7. This CDR3 has 15 residues. Germline CDR1 and CDR2: MNHEY and SMNVEV (reference sequence). In DNA, the CDR3 is TGTGCCAGCAGTCCCTCCAGGGGGACCTCCTACGAGCAGTACTTC. Translated, it gives CASSPSRGTSYEQYF.

CDR3 nucleotide sequence: TGTGCCAGCTCGCAGGGGCCCGTGGCGCCCCAGCATTTT. It translates to CASSQGPVAPQHF. The chain uses TRBV18 and TRBJ1-5; TRBD1 is a possible D gene (6 bases). The CDR3 extends over 13 amino acids. V was shortened by 6 bases and J by 9 bases, with 15 bases between the two germline ends. Germline CDR1 and CDR2: KGHSH and LQKENI.

The chain combines TRBV12-3 or TRBV12-4 with TRBJ2-7, with TRBD2 matching 7 bases. This CDR3 has 15 amino acids. V trimming: 5 bases; J trimming: 2 bases; junction bases outside the gene matches: 9. The DNA of the CDR3 is TGTGCCAGCAGTCCTCGGACTAGGGGCCCCTACGAGCAGTACTTC. It specifies CASSPRTRGPYEQYF.

The sample holds many counts of this clonotype. CDR3: CASSLVGEQFF. The CDR3 region has the DNA TGTGCCAGCAGCTTAGTTGGGGAGCAGTTCTTC. The J gene is TRBJ2-1, the V gene TRBV7-2; D gene unclear. Germline values: CDR1 SGHTA, CDR2 FQGNSA. V was cut by 1 base and J by 10 bases, with 5 bases left in between. This CDR3 spans 11 amino acids.

This chain joins TRBV5-1 and TRBJ2-5; a weak D match, TRBD1 (6 bases). Germline CDR1 and CDR2: SGHRS and YFSETQ. The CDR3 consists of 15 residues. V lost 0 bases and J 1 base, leaving 10 bases between the germline ends. The CDR3 sequence is CASSLGQGTQETQYF. CDR3 nucleotides: TGCGCCAGCAGCTTGGGGCAGGGGACCCAAGAGACCCAGTACTTC.

This chain links TRBV4-3 with TRBJ2-1; 7 bases line up with TRBD1. Germline V CDR1 and CDR2: LGHNA, YSLEER. With V trimmed by 5 bases and J by 2 bases, 6 bases remained unmatched. This CDR3 comprises 15 residues. CDR3 coding DNA: TGCGCCAGCAGCTTACGGACAGGTACCTACAATGAGCAGTTCTTC. Amino acids: CASSLRTGTYNEQFF.

V gene TRBV7-2 combines with J gene TRBJ2-7, with 8 bases aligning to TRBD2. V lost 3 bases and J lost 3; bases outside the gene matches: 10. Germline-derived CDR1 and CDR2 are SGHTA and FQGNSA. The CDR3 runs 16 residues. This CDR3 is CASSFTRPGGHYEQYF. The CDR3, as DNA: TGTGCCAGCAGCTTCACCCGGCCGGGAGGGCACTACGAGCAGTACTTC. Full variable domain (remainder filled in from reference TRBV7-2 and TRBJ2-7): GAGVSQSPSNKVTEKGKDVELRCDPISGHTALYWYRQSLGQGLEFLIYFQGNSAPDKSGLPSDRFSAERTGGSVSTLTIQRTQQEDSAVYLCASSFTRPGGHYEQYFGPGTRLTVT.

On this clonotype itself: One end of the junction does not line up with germline, which may come from a read error. The V gene is TRBV7-9, the J gene TRBJ1-1; possible D gene TRBD1, 6 bases. The germline V gene has CDR1 SEHNR and CDR2 FQNEAQ (reference sequence). The CDR3 sequence is 16 residues long. The CDR3 DNA sequence: TGTGCCAGCAGCCCCCGTACACGGCGGGGGGACACTGAAGCTTTCTTC. Its translation: CASSPRTRRGDTEAFF.

In its sample, this clonotype was seen many times. The V gene is TRBV5-1, the J gene TRBJ1-5; D is ambiguous. This CDR3 comprises 15 residues. From germline, CDR1 is SGHRS and CDR2 YFSETQ. Deletions cut 0 bases from V and 4 bases from J, with 11 bases between. Here the CDR3 DNA reads TGCGCCAGCAGCTTGGGGTACCCTGAGAATCAGCCCCAGCATTTT. Translation gives CASSLGYPENQPQHF.

There are many counts of this clonotype. The V gene is TRBV29-1, the J gene TRBJ2-1; the D gene is possibly TRBD2 (5 bases). Germline CDR1 is SQVTM and CDR2 is ANQGSEA. This CDR3 is built from 13 residues. V dropped 4 bases and J dropped 6 bases, with 13 bases sitting between them. The CDR3 spells CSVVGRGRNEQFF. In nucleotides, the CDR3 is TGCAGCGTTGTTGGGAGAGGGCGCAATGAGCAGTTCTTC.

In its sample, this clonotype was seen a few times. The chain carries TRBV6-2 or TRBV6-3 and TRBJ2-7; D uncertain. Between the trimmed V and J ends, which lost 3 bases and 2 bases, there was a span of 11 bases. Germline V gene data show CDR1 as MNHEY and CDR2 as SVGEGT. The CDR3 is 14 amino acids. This CDR3 is CASSYPRRTYEQYF. In nucleotides, the CDR3 is TGTGCCAGCAGTTATCCGCGACGGACCTACGAGCAGTACTTC.

The chain links TRBV3-1 to TRBJ2-7; D is possibly TRBD1 or TRBD2 (6 bases each). Germline V gene lookup returns CDR1 LGHDT and CDR2 YNNKEL (reference sequence). CDR3 length equals 15 residues. Trimming pared 1 base from V and 2 bases from J, leaving 12 bases between. Here the CDR3 reads CASSQGTAGAYEQYF. DNA for the CDR3: TGTGCCAGCAGCCAAGGGACAGCGGGCGCCTACGAGCAGTACTTC.